The entry below describes one TCR delta chain. Germline and junction disagree at one end, which may indicate a read error. Other DNA sequences from this sample encode an identical CDR3 as well. TCRdb called clones anew from the reads with CATT. The sample lists 9,500 to 13,000 delta-chain clones, around 3% occurring once. The entry originates in a study of gamma-delta chains in newborns, infants, children. The sequence came from a child who was a newborn, infant or young child, either healthy, febrile or measles-vaccinated (not recorded which). Sequenced material: blood.

As DNA, the CDR3 is TGTGCCTGTGACACACTGGGGGATACTTTGACAGCACAGCTCTTCTTT. Encoded protein: CACDTLGDTLTAQLFF. This chain uses TRDV2 with TRDJ2; 12 bases match TRDD3. The CDR3 runs 16 residues. CDR1 GEAIGNYY and CDR2 EKD come from the germline V gene.